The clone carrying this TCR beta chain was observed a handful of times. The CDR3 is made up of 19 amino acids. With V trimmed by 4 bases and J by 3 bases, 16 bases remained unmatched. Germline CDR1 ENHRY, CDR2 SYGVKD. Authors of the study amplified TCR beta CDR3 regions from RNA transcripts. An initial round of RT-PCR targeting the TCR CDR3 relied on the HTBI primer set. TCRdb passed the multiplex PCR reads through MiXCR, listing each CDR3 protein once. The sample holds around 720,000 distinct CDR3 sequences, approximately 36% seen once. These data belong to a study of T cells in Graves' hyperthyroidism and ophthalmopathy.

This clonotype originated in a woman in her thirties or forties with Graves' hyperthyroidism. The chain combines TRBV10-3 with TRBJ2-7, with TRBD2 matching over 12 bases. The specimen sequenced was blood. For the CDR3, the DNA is TGTGCCATCAGTGTTAGACTAGCGGGAGTAAATGGAAAATTCTACGAGCAGTACTTC. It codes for CAISVRLAGVNGKFYEQYF.